This T cell receptor (beta chain) was profiled in a study of Graves' ophthalmopathy and Graves' hyperthyroidism. Whole-study context: In this cohort's terms, stable hyperthyroidism meant no ophthalmopathy by 18 months of follow-up.

Amplification targeted the TCR beta CDR3 regions, with RNA transcripts as the source material. First-round RT-PCR relied on HTBI primers, and a second-round multiplex PCR came next. MiXCR, run by TCRdb on the multiplex PCR reads, gives a single entry per CDR3 protein. Of roughly 600,000 distinct CDR3 sequences in the sample, less than 40% were seen once. CDR3 length: 15 amino acids. Germline V gene sequence: CDR1 MNHEY, CDR2 SVGAGI. Points on this clonotype: The junction departs from germline at one end; a sequencing error may be responsible.

Sequencing input: peripheral blood or thyroid tissue (not recorded which). This chain connects TRBV6-5 to TRBJ2-1; D unclear. This TCR was recovered from an adult man with Graves' hyperthyroidism. CDR3 in DNA: TGTGCCATCAGTGAGTACGGGTCGGACGACAATGAGCAGTTCTTC. This gives the protein CAISEYGSDDNEQFF.